The T cell receptor (beta chain) described here comes from a study of blood T cell repertoires in COVID-19. Overall study context: Spain, Italy and the United States supplied samples that represented acute and convalescent COVID-19. PBMCs, B-cell-depleted T cells, or T cells were the source of the cDNA or gDNA that made up the material.

Trimming left V 3 bases short and J 0 bases short, with 10 bases between. This CDR3 has 15 residues. The germline CDR1 and CDR2 sequences are KGHSH and LQKENI. In the authors' methods: Estimated nucleated cell counts came from reference gene primer amplification. Here immunoSEQ multiplex PCR was the method, and the copy in TCRdb shows in-frame clones only, minus some. For V, J and clone size, that table is used; D and trimming come from the DNA. Seen here are about 150,000 clones, around 87% observed once, and the top ten hold roughly 3%. The chain uses TRBV18 and TRBJ2-3, with D hard to call. This TCR derives from a woman aged 55-70 years with active COVID-19. Material: peripheral blood. The CDR3 here is CASSPATASTDTQYF. CDR3 nucleotides: TGTGCCAGCTCACCGGCAACAGCTAGCACAGATACGCAGTATTTT. Filled out from reference TRBV18 and TRBJ2-3, the complete variable domain reads NAGVMQNPRHLVRRRGQEARLRCSPMKGHSHVYWYRQLPEEGLKFMVYLQKENIIDESGMPKERFSAEFPKEGPSILRIQQVVRGDSAAYFCASSPATASTDTQYFGPGTRLTVL.